These 29 T cell receptor beta chains originate from one sample sequenced in a study of cytomegalovirus exposure and HLA in healthy donors. The primer mix had 60 Vbeta and 13 Jbeta primers. This table comes from immunoSEQ multiplex PCR, and its TCRdb copy is limited to in-frame clones, with some not included. The sample lists tens of thousands of clones; around 70% were seen once. The sequencing sample was made of PBMCs. The receptor source for this set is a man aged 50-60 years in good health and CMV-seronegative.

The chain employs TRBV5-8 and TRBJ2-3; TRBD2 aligns across 7 bases. The V gene's germline CDR1 is SGHTS and CDR2 YDEGEE. The J segment lost 0 bases and the V segment lost 3 bases, leaving 10 bases of the junction unmatched. The CDR3 consists of 17 residues. This CDR3 is CASSSVHTSASTDTQYF. The CDR3 region has the DNA TGTGCCAGCAGCTCGGTTCACACTAGCGCTAGCACAGATACGCAGTATTTT.

The chain links TRBV6-5 to TRBJ1-5; 8 bases map to TRBD1. Per germline, CDR1 MNHEY and CDR2 SVGAGI. With V trimmed by 7 bases and J by 4 bases, 9 bases remained unmatched. CDR3 length equals 15 residues. The CDR3 region is CASKRQGTGNQPQHF. CDR3 DNA sequence: TGTGCCAGCAAACGACAGGGGACGGGAAATCAGCCCCAGCATTTT.

This clone has only a few counts. The V call is TRBV6-5, the J call TRBJ1-5; D gene ambiguous. This CDR3 has 14 amino acids. Germline CDR1 is MNHEY and CDR2 is SVGAGI. V was trimmed by 4 bases and J by 6 bases, leaving 13 bases between them. DNA of the CDR3: TGTGCCAGCAGTTCCGGGAGAGAGGGTCAGCCCCAGCATTTT. It encodes CASSSGREGQPQHF.

This clone was counted between two and nine times. This chain links TRBV9 with TRBJ2-5; TRBD2 agrees at 9 bases. The CDR3 runs to 19 residues. In germline, CDR1 is SGDLS, CDR2 YYNGEE. The J segment lost 3 bases and the V segment lost 4 bases, leaving 19 bases of the junction unmatched. The DNA of the CDR3 is TGTGCCAGCAGCTCAAGAGGCGGGAGGGCGCCTGGGCCGGAAGAGACCCAGTACTTC. As protein: CASSSRGGRAPGPEETQYF.

The V and J genes are TRBV6-4 and TRBJ2-2; TRBD1 might be the D (6 bases). The CDR3 spans 16 residues. V dropped 0 bases and J dropped 5 bases, with 13 bases sitting between them. Germline loops: CDR1 MRHNA, CDR2 SNTAGT. CDR3 nucleotide sequence: TGTGCCAGCAGTGACTCCCCAGGGGCTGGTACCGGGGAGCTGTTTTTT. Translation gives CASSDSPGAGTGELFF.

The CDR3 spells CASSKLASHSGEQYF. The CDR3 DNA reads as TGTGCCAGCAGTAAACTCGCGTCCCATTCTGGCGAGCAGTACTTC. V and J are TRBV2 and TRBJ2-7; D call uncertain. The CDR3 sequence is 15 residues long. V shed 5 bases and J shed 6 bases, with 20 bases lying between them. Germline CDR1 is SNHLY and CDR2 is FYNNEI.

This clone was observed a few times. The CDR3 DNA sequence: TGTGCCACCAGCAGACAGGACACGCTCGGGGAGCAGTACTTC. Translated, it gives CATSRQDTLGEQYF. This rearrangement joins TRBV15 to TRBJ2-7; possible D gene TRBD1, 5 bases. V was clipped by 2 bases and J by 7 bases, with 15 bases between them. The CDR3 has 14 residues. Germline assignment: CDR1 LNHNV and CDR2 YYDKDF (reference sequence).

The J gene is TRBJ2-3, the V gene TRBV7-2; 14 positions agree with TRBD2. Per germline, CDR1 SGHTA and CDR2 FQGNSA. This CDR3 spans 19 amino acids. V was clipped by 6 bases and J by 4 bases; unmatched bases: 15. CDR3 sequence: CASRPTSGRAPTLADTQYF. The CDR3 nucleotides read TGTGCCAGCAGGCCGACTAGCGGGAGGGCCCCAACATTAGCAGATACGCAGTATTTT.

In this sample, this clone turned up a few times. This chain uses TRBV6-5 with TRBJ1-5; D gene unclear. CDR3 length equals 13 residues. V gave up 5 bases and J gave up 5 bases, with 10 bases separating them. CDR1 and CDR2 (germline): MNHEY, SVGAGI. The CDR3 reads CASSQRRDQPQHF. CDR3 sequence (DNA): TGTGCCAGCAGTCAACGGAGAGATCAGCCCCAGCATTTT.

The CDR3 region has the DNA TGTGCCAGCAAATGGGAGGGGCCAAACTATGGCTACACCTTC. It is translated as CASKWEGPNYGYTF. The chain combines TRBV28 with TRBJ1-2, with D possibly TRBD1 on 5 matching bases. Germline V CDR1 and CDR2: MDHEN, SYDVKM. There are 14 residues in the CDR3. V was shortened by 7 bases and J by 2 bases, with 14 bases between the two germline ends.

This rearrangement joins TRBV4-2 to TRBJ1-2; unclear D gene. Germline V CDR1 and CDR2: LGHNA, YNFKEQ. The CDR3 is made up of 14 amino acids. Trimming removed 4 bases from V and 6 bases from J, with 15 bases in between. This chain's CDR3 is CASSPLGSLHGYTF. CDR3 coding DNA: TGTGCCAGCAGCCCCCTAGGCTCGCTCCATGGCTACACCTTC.

The chain links TRBV2 to TRBJ2-3; D is undetermined. The V end lost 6 bases, the J end lost 4 bases, and 11 bases lay between the germline ends. Germline values: CDR1 SNHLY, CDR2 FYNNEI. The CDR3 is made up of 13 amino acids. The CDR3 sequence is CASSLPGSDTQYF. Written as DNA, the CDR3 is TGTGCCAGCAGCCTTCCGGGTTCAGATACGCAGTATTTT.

The chain joins TRBV2 to TRBJ2-2; a weak D match, TRBD1 (6 bases). V was cut by 5 bases and J by 5 bases, with 6 bases left in between. The CDR3 has 12 residues. Germline CDR1 is SNHLY and CDR2 is FYNNEI. CDR3 protein: CASSRGTGELFF. The CDR3 bases are TGTGCCAGCAGTAGGGGGACCGGGGAGCTGTTTTTT.

In its sample, this clone was seen a few times. The chain couples TRBV25-1 to TRBJ1-4; D is uncertain. The length of the CDR3 is 13 residues. Deletions cut 3 bases from V and 4 bases from J, with 6 bases between. In germline, CDR1 is MGHDK, CDR2 SYGVNS. Here the CDR3 DNA reads TGTGCCAGCAGTGACAGGAATAATGAAAAACTGTTTTTT. Its protein is CASSDRNNEKLFF.

The chain combines TRBV29-1 with TRBJ2-7; TRBD2 matches at 8 bases. The CDR3 spans 16 residues. Germline CDR1 is SQVTM and CDR2 is ANQGSEA. The ends lost 5 bases at V and 6 bases at J; junction bases unmatched: 18. CDR3 region: CSVLPKGREEEVEQYV. As DNA, the CDR3 is TGCAGCGTTCTCCCCAAAGGGCGGGAGGAGGAGGTCGAGCAGTACGTC.

The rearrangement joins TRBV7-9 to TRBJ2-7; TRBD2 is a possible D gene (5 bases). Looked up from germline, CDR1 is SEHNR and CDR2 is FQNEAQ (reference sequence). The CDR3 spans 16 residues. V lost 0 bases and J lost 4, with 16 bases in between. The CDR3 reads CASSLAGSTRVYEQYV. The CDR3 DNA is TGTGCCAGCAGCTTAGCGGGGAGCACCCGAGTATACGAGCAGTACGTC.

The chain employs TRBV7-6 and TRBJ2-7; D possibly corresponds to TRBD1 (5 bases). The length of the CDR3 is 14 residues. Trimming took off 4 bases at V and 0 bases at J, with 10 bases between the two ends. Germline V lookup: CDR1 SGHVS, CDR2 FNYEAQ. The CDR3 nucleotides read TGTGCCAGCAGCTCGGCAGGGCCCTCCTACGAGCAGTACTTC. Translating it yields CASSSAGPSYEQYF.

The chain combines TRBV5-5 with TRBJ1-2; 7 nucleotides line up with TRBD1. The CDR3 sequence is 15 residues long. J lost 8 bases, V lost 4 bases, and 14 bases had no gene match. Germline V gene data show CDR1 as SGHKS and CDR2 as YYEKEE (reference sequence). The CDR3 DNA follows: TGTGCCAGCAGCCCCGGGACAGTCAATTGGGACGGCTACACCTTC. Protein product: CASSPGTVNWDGYTF.

This clone was observed a few times. The chain combines TRBV6-1 with TRBJ1-5, with D uncertain. V was shortened by 11 bases and J by 5 bases, with 13 bases between the two germline ends. CDR1 and CDR2 from the germline V gene are MNHNS and SASEGT. CDR3 length equals 12 residues. In DNA, the CDR3 is TGTGCCCCCGATCCCGGGGATCAGCCCCAGCATTTT. Translating it yields CAPDPGDQPQHF.

In regard to this clone: The sample carries other DNA sequences with the same CDR3. The gene calls are TRBV6-1 and TRBJ2-3; the match to TRBD2 covers 12 bases. The germline V gene has CDR1 MNHNS and CDR2 SASEGT. V lost 2 bases, J lost 4 bases, and 1 base stayed unmatched. The CDR3 extends over 15 amino acids. The CDR3 is CASSELAGGPDTQYF. The CDR3 DNA sequence: TGTGCCAGCAGTGAACTAGCGGGGGGGCCAGATACGCAGTATTTT.

CDR3 coding DNA: TGTGCCAGCAGCCGTCAGATGAACACTGAAGCTTTCTTT. It specifies CASSRQMNTEAFF. This chain uses TRBV28 with TRBJ1-1, with D unresolved. The V gene lost 6 bases and the J gene lost 0 bases, with 8 bases spanning the gap. The CDR3 is 13 amino acids. Germline lookup yields CDR1 MDHEN and CDR2 SYDVKM.

The table lists this clone with a count of one. This chain links TRBV25-1 with TRBJ2-7; 7 positions match TRBD1. Trimming at V came to 3 bases and at J to 3 bases, leaving 5 bases not matched to a gene. This CDR3 is 14 amino acids long. From germline, CDR1 is MGHDK and CDR2 SYGVNS. CDR3 region: CASSEWDSHYEQYF. The CDR3 coding sequence is TGTGCCAGCAGTGAGTGGGACAGCCACTACGAGCAGTACTTC.

This sequence joins TRBV5-6 and TRBJ2-7; TRBD1 aligns across 9 bases. The V gene's germline CDR1 is SGHDT and CDR2 YYEEEE. Unmatched junction bases numbered 3, after V lost 0 bases and J lost 2 bases. The CDR3 covers 15 residues. This CDR3 reads CASSLVGQGTYEQYF. In nucleotides, the CDR3 is TGTGCCAGCAGCTTGGTGGGACAGGGCACCTACGAGCAGTACTTC.

This clone was recorded once. The chain employs TRBV7-2 and TRBJ2-2, with 12 bases lining up with TRBD1. Germline V CDR1 and CDR2: SGHTA, FQGNSA. The CDR3 runs to 16 residues. Trimming took 5 bases from V and 7 from J; bases not matched to a gene: 8. The DNA of the CDR3 is TGTGCCAGCAGCCCCGGGACAGGGGGCCGTGGCGGGGAGCTGTTTTTT. The encoded protein is CASSPGTGGRGGELFF.

This clone came up once. The rearrangement links TRBV6-1 to TRBJ2-7; 10 bases fit TRBD1. J lost 5 bases, V lost 1 base, and 2 bases had no gene match. Per the germline V gene, CDR1 is MNHNS and CDR2 is SASEGT. This CDR3 has 14 amino acids. The CDR3, as DNA: TGTGCCAGCAGTGAAGGAGGGACAGGGGACGAGCAGTACGTC. It yields the protein CASSEGGTGDEQYV.

The rearrangement uses TRBV29-1 and TRBJ2-5, with 10 bases that match TRBD2. The CDR3 runs 15 residues. Unmatched junction bases numbered 9, after V lost 7 bases and J lost 1 base. The germline CDR1 and CDR2 sequences are SQVTM and ANQGSEA. The CDR3 spells CSAQWTSGFQETQYF. CDR3 sequence (DNA): TGCAGCGCACAATGGACTAGCGGTTTCCAAGAGACCCAGTACTTC.

The rearrangement uses TRBV7-9 and TRBJ2-2; 9 bases are a match to TRBD1. Germline CDR1 reads SEHNR; CDR2 reads FQNEAQ (reference sequence). V was pared by 5 bases and J by 8 bases, with 12 bases of the junction left unmatched. CDR3 size: 16 residues. The CDR3 spells CASSPGTGKTRGELFF. The CDR3 nucleotides read TGTGCCAGCAGCCCCGGGACAGGGAAGACCAGGGGGGAGCTGTTTTTT.

In this sample, this clone turned up once. This chain joins TRBV5-6 and TRBJ2-5, with D unresolved. Germline V gene sequence: CDR1 SGHDT, CDR2 YYEEEE. CDR3 length: 13 amino acids. V gave up 4 bases and J gave up 1 base, with 8 bases separating them. The CDR3 nucleotides are TGTGCCAGCAGCCTGCGCCCCCAAGAGACCCAGTACTTC. This sequence encodes CASSLRPQETQYF.

The chain employs TRBV19 and TRBJ1-2, with 9 positions matching TRBD1. The CDR3 totals 15 residues. V gave up 5 bases and J gave up 5 bases; unmatched junction bases: 9. In germline, CDR1 is LNHDA, CDR2 SQIVND (reference sequence). The CDR3 DNA is TGTGCCAGTAGTCGGTTGACAGGGGGTATGTATGGCTACACCTTC. Translated: CASSRLTGGMYGYTF.